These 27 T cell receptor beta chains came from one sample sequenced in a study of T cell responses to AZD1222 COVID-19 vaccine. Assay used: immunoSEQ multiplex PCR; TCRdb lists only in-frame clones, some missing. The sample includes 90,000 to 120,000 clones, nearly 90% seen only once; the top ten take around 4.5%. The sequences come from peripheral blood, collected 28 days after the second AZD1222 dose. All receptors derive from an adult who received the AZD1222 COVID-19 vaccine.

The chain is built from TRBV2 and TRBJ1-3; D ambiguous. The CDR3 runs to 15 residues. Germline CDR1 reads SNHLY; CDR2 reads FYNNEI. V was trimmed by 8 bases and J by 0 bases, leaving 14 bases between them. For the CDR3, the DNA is TGTGCCAGCGGGAGGCCGCTTTTCTCTGGAAACACCATATATTTT. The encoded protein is CASGRPLFSGNTIYF.

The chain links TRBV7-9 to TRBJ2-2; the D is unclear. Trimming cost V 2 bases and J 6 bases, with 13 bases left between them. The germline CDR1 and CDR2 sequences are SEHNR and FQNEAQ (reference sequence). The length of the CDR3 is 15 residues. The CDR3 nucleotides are TGTGCCAGCAGCTTAATCAACCCAACGGCCGGGGAGCTGTTTTTT. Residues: CASSLINPTAGELFF.

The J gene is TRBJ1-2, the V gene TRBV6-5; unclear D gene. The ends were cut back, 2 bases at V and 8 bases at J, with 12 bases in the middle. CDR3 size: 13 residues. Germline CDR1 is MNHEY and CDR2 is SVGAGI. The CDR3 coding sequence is TGTGCCAGCAGTTACGGGGAGGGCGGGGGCTACACCTTC. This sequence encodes CASSYGEGGGYTF.

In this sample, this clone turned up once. The CDR3 nucleotides are TGCGCCAGCAGCTTGGAGACAGGGACCAACTATGGCTACACCTTC. This codes for CASSLETGTNYGYTF. The chain carries TRBV5-1 and TRBJ1-2; 7 nucleotides agree with TRBD1. In germline, CDR1 is SGHRS, CDR2 YFSETQ. This CDR3 comprises 15 residues. With 0 bases clipped from V and 2 bases from J, the junction kept 4 bases outside the gene matches.

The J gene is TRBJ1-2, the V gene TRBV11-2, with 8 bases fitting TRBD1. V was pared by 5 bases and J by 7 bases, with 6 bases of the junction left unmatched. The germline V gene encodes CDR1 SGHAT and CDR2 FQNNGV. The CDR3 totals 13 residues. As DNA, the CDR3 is TGTGCCAGCAGCCCTGGACAGGGCGGTGGCTACACCTTC. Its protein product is CASSPGQGGGYTF.

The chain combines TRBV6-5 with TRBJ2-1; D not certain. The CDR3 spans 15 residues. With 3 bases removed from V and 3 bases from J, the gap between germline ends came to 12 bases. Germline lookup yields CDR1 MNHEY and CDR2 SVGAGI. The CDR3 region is CASSYGSTDYNEQFF. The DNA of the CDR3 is TGTGCCAGCAGTTATGGATCGACGGACTACAATGAGCAGTTCTTC.

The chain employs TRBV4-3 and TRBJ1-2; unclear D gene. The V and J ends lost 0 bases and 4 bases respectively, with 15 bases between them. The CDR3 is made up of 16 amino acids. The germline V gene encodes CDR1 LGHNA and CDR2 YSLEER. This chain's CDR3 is CASSQELKDPIYGYTF. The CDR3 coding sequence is TGCGCCAGCAGCCAAGAGTTAAAGGACCCGATCTATGGCTACACCTTC.

CDR3 sequence: CASSLARAGANVLTF. The CDR3, as DNA: TGCGCCAGCAGCTTGGCCAGGGCTGGGGCCAACGTCCTGACTTTC. The rearrangement links TRBV5-1 to TRBJ2-6; weak D call: TRBD1 (5 bases). Per the germline V gene, CDR1 is SGHRS and CDR2 is YFSETQ. Trimming pared 0 bases from V and 2 bases from J, leaving 6 bases between. The CDR3 covers 15 residues.

This CDR3 is CASSFNSANEKLFF. The CDR3 DNA is TGTGCCAGCAGCTTCAACAGCGCTAATGAAAAACTGTTTTTT. V and J are TRBV7-9 and TRBJ1-4; D not certain. The V end was cut by 3 bases, the J end by 3 bases, with 8 bases between. Germline loops: CDR1 SEHNR, CDR2 FQNEAQ (reference sequence). The CDR3 runs to 14 residues.

The CDR3 region is CASSLTGQAFSGANVLTF. CDR3 DNA sequence: TGTGCCAGCAGCTTAACGGGACAGGCCTTCTCTGGGGCCAACGTCCTGACTTTC. V is TRBV7-2 and J is TRBJ2-6; 8 positions agree with TRBD1. The germline CDR1 and CDR2 sequences are SGHTA and FQGNSA. The length of the CDR3 is 18 residues. Unmatched junction bases numbered 6, after V lost 2 bases and J lost 0 bases.

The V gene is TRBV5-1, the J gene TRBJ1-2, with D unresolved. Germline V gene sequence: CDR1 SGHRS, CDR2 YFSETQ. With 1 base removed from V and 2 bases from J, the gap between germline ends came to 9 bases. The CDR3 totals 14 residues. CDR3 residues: CASSLMGGNYGYTF. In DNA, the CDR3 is TGCGCCAGCAGCTTGATGGGTGGGAACTATGGCTACACCTTC. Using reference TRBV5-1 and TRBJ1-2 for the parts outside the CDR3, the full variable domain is KAGVTQTPRYLIKTRGQQVTLSCSPISGHRSVSWYQQTPGQGLQFLFEYFSETQRNKGNFPGRFSGRQFSNSRSEMNVSTLELGDSALYLCASSLMGGNYGYTFGSGTRLTVV.

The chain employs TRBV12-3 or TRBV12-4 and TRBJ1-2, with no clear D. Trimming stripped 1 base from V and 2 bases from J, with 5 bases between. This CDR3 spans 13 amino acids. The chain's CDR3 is CASSLGLNYGYTF. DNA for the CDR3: TGTGCCAGCAGTTTAGGTTTGAACTATGGCTACACCTTC.

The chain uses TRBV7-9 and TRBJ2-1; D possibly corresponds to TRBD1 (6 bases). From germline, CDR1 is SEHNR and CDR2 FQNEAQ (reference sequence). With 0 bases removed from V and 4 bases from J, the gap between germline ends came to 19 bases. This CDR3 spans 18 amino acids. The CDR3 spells CASSLARGSARQYNEQFF. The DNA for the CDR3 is TGTGCCAGCAGCTTAGCGAGGGGGAGTGCTAGACAGTACAATGAGCAGTTCTTC. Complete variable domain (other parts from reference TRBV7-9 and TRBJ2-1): DTGVSQNPRHKITKRGQNVTFRCDPISEHNRLYWYRQTLGQGPEFLTYFQNEAQLEKSRLLSDRFSAERPKGSFSTLEIQRTEQGDSAMYLCASSLARGSARQYNEQFFGPGTRLTVL.

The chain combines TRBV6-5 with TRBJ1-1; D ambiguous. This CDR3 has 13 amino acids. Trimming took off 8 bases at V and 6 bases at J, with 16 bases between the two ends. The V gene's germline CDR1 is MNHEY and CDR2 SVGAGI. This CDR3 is CASPRVRGPEAFF. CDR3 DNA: TGTGCCAGCCCCCGAGTGCGAGGACCTGAAGCTTTCTTT.

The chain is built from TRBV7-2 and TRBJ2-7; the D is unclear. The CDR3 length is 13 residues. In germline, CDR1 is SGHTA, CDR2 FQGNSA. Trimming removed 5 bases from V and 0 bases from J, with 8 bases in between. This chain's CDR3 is CASSPLSSYEQYF. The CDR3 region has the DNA TGTGCCAGCAGCCCCCTCAGCTCCTACGAGCAGTACTTC.

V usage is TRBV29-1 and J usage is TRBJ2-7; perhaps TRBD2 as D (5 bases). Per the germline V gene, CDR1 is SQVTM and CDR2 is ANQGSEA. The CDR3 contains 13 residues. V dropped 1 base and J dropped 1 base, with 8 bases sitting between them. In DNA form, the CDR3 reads TGCAGCGTTGAAGCGGAGGTTTCCTACGAGCAGTACTTC. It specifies CSVEAEVSYEQYF.

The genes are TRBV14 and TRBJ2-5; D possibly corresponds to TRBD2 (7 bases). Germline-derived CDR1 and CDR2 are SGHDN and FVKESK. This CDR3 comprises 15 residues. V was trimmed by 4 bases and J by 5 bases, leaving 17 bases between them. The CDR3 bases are TGTGCCAGCAGCCCCTGGGGGGGGGCCCTGGAGACCCAGTACTTC. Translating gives CASSPWGGALETQYF.

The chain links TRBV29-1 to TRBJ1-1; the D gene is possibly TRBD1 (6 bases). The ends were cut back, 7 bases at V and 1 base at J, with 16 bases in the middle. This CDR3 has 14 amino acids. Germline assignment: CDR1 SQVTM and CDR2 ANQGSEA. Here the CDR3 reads CSASTGSKNTEAFF. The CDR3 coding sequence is TGCAGCGCCTCTACAGGGTCCAAGAACACTGAAGCTTTCTTT.

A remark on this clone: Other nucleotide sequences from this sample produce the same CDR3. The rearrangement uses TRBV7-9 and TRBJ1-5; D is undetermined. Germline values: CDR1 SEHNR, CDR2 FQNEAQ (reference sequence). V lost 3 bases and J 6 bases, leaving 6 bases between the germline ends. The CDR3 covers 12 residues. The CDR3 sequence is CASSLGSQPQHF. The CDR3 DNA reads TGTGCCAGCAGCTTGGGAAGTCAGCCCCAGCATTTT.

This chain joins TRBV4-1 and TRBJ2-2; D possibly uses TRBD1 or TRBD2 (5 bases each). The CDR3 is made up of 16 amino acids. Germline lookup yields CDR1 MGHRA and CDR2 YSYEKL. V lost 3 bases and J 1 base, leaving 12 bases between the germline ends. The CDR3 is CASSHPGAGNTGELFF. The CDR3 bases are TGCGCCAGCAGCCATCCCGGGGCCGGGAACACCGGGGAGCTGTTTTTT.

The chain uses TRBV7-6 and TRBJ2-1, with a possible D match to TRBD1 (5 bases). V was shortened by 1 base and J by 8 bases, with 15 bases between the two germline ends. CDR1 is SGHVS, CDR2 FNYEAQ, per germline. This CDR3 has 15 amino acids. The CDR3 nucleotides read TGTGCCAGCAGCTTAGAAGCTGGCAGGGCTGATGAGCAGTTCTTC. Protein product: CASSLEAGRADEQFF.

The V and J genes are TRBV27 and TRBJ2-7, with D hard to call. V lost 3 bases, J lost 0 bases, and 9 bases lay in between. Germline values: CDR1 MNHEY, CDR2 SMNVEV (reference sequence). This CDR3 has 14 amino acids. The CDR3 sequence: CASSLRFSSYEQYF. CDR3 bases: TGTGCCAGCAGTTTGCGCTTCAGCTCCTACGAGCAGTACTTC.

CDR3 residues: CASSPRGGWDYGYTF. As DNA, the CDR3 is TGTGCCAGCAGTCCTCGTGGGGGTTGGGACTATGGCTACACCTTC. The chain has TRBV6-5 and TRBJ1-2; tentative D call: TRBD1 (5 bases). The germline CDR1 and CDR2 sequences are MNHEY and SVGAGI. This CDR3 is 15 amino acids long. Trimming removed 5 bases from V and 3 bases from J, with 16 bases in between.

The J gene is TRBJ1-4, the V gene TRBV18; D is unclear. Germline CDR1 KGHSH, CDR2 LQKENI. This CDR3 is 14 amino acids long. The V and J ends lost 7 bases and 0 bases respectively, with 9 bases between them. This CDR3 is CASCQAATNEKLFF. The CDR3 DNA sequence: TGTGCCAGCTGTCAGGCTGCAACTAATGAAAAACTGTTTTTT.

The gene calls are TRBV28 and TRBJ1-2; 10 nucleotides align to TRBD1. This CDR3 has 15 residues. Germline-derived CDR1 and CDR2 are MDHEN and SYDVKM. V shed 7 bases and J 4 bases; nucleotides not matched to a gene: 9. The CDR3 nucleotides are TGTGCCAGCATTGCCGGGACAGGGGAACCCTATGGCTACACCTTC. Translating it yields CASIAGTGEPYGYTF.

CDR3 region: CASSLSTGDEQFF. The CDR3 DNA sequence: TGTGCCAGCAGTCTCTCTACAGGGGATGAGCAGTTCTTC. V usage is TRBV2 and J usage is TRBJ2-1; 7 nucleotides match TRBD1. CDR1 and CDR2 (germline): SNHLY, FYNNEI. Losses at the gene ends were 5 bases for V and 8 bases for J; bases not matched to a gene: 6. The CDR3 consists of 13 residues.

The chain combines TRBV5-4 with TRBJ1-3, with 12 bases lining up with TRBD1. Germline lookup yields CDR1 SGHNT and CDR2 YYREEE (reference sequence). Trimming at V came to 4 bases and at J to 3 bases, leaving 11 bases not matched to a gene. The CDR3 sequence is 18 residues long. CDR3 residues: CASSPPGTGGADGNTIYF. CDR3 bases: TGTGCCAGCAGCCCGCCCGGGACAGGGGGCGCGGATGGAAACACCATATATTTT.